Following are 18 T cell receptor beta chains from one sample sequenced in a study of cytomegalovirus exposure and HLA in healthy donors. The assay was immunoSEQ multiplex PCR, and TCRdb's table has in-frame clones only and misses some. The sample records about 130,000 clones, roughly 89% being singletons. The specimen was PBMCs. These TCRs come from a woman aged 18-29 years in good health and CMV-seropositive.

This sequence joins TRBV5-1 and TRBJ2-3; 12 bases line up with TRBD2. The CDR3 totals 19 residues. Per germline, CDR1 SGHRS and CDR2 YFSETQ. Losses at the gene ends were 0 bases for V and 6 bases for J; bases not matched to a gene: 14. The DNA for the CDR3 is TGCGCCAGCAGCTTGGCCAGATACACTAGCGGGGGGCCGTCTGATACGCAGTATTTT. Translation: CASSLARYTSGGPSDTQYF. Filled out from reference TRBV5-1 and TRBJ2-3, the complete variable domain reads KAGVTQTPRYLIKTRGQQVTLSCSPISGHRSVSWYQQTPGQGLQFLFEYFSETQRNKGNFPGRFSGRQFSNSRSEMNVSTLELGDSALYLCASSLARYTSGGPSDTQYFGPGTRLTVL.

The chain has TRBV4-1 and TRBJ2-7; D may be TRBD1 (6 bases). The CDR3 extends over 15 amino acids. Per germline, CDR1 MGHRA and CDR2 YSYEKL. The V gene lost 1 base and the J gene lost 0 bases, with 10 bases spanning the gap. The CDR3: CASSQGSRGSYEQYF. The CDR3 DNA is TGCGCCAGCAGCCAAGGAAGCAGGGGCTCCTACGAGCAGTACTTC.

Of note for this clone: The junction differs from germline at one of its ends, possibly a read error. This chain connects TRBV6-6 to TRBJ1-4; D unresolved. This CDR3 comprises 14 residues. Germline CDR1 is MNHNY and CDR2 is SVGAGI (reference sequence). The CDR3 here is CASSDSAPNEKLFF. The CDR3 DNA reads TGTGCCAGCAGTGACTCGGCTCCTAATGAAAAACTGTTTTTT.

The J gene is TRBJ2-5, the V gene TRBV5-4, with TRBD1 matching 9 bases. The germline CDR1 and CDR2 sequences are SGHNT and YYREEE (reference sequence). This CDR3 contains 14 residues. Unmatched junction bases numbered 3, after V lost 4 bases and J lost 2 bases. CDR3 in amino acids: CASSTGQGQETQYF. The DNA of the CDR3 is TGTGCCAGCAGCACGGGACAGGGACAAGAGACCCAGTACTTC. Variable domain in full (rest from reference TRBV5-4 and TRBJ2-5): ETGVTQSPTHLIKTRGQQVTLRCSSQSGHNTVSWYQQALGQGPQFIFQYYREEENGRGNFPPRFSGLQFPNYSSELNVNALELDDSALYLCASSTGQGQETQYFGPGTRLLVL.

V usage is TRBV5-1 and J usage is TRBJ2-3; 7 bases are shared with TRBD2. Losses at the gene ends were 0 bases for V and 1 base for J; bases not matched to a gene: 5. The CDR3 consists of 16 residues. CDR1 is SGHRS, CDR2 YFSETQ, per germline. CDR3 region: CASSLGSGAGTDTQYF. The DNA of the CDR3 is TGCGCCAGCAGCTTGGGGAGCGGGGCTGGCACAGATACGCAGTATTTT.

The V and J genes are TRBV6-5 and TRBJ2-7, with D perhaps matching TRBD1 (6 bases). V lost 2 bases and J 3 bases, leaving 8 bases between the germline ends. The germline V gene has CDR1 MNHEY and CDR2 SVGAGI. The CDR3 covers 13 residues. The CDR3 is CASSYGRGYEQYF. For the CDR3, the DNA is TGTGCCAGCAGTTACGGCAGGGGCTACGAGCAGTACTTC.

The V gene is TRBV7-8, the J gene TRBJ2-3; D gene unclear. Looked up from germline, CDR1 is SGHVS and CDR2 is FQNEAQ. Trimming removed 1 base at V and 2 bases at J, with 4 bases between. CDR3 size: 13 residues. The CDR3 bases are TGTGCCAGCAGCTTAGTAGTCACAGATACGCAGTATTTT. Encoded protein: CASSLVVTDTQYF.

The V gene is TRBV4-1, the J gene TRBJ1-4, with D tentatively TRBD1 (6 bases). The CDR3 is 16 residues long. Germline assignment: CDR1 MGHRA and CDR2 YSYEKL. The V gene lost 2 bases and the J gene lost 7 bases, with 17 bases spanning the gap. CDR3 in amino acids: CASSQRMGAEGEKLFF. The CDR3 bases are TGCGCCAGCAGCCAAAGAATGGGGGCTGAGGGTGAAAAACTGTTTTTT.

CDR3 in DNA: TGTGCCAGCAGTGTCCGCGGGGGAGCGGGGGGGAACACCGGGGAGCTGTTTTTT. Its protein is CASSVRGGAGGNTGELFF. The V gene is TRBV6-1, the J gene TRBJ2-2, with 9 bases that match TRBD2. V shed 4 bases, J shed 1 base, and the junction held 10 bases outside the gene matches. The CDR3 runs to 18 residues. CDR1 is MNHNS, CDR2 SASEGT, per germline.

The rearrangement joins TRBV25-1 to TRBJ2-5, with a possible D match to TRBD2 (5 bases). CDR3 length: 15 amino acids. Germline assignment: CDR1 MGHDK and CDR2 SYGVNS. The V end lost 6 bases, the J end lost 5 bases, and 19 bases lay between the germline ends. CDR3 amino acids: CASSAEGGIRETQYF. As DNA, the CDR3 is TGTGCCAGCAGCGCCGAGGGCGGTATCCGGGAGACCCAGTACTTC.

The CDR3 loop reads CASSPGFTSLSRTF. The CDR3 coding sequence is TGTGCCAGCAGCCCGGGGTTCACCTCCCTATCCCGCACCTTC. The gene calls are TRBV7-2 and TRBJ1-2; D unclear. The CDR3 has 14 amino acids. Germline-derived CDR1 and CDR2 are SGHTA and FQGNSA. V lost 5 bases and J lost 13, with 23 bases in between. Full variable domain (missing parts from reference TRBV7-2 and TRBJ1-2): GAGVSQSPSNKVTEKGKDVELRCDPISGHTALYWYRQSLGQGLEFLIYFQGNSAPDKSGLPSDRFSAERTGGSVSTLTIQRTQQEDSAVYLCASSPGFTSLSRTFGSGTRLTVV.

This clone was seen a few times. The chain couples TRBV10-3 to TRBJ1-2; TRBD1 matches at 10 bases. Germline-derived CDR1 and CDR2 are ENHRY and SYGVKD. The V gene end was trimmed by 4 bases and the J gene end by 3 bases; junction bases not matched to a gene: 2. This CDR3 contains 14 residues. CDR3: CAISVGTGDYGYTF. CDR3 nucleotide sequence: TGTGCCATCAGTGTCGGGACAGGGGACTATGGCTACACCTTC.

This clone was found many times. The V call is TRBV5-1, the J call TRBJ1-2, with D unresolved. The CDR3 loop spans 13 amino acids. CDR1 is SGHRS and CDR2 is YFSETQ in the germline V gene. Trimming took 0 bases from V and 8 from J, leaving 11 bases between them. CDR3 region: CASSLAGSKGYTF. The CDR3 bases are TGCGCCAGCAGCTTGGCCGGGTCGAAAGGCTACACCTTC. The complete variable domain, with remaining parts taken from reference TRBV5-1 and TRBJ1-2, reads KAGVTQTPRYLIKTRGQQVTLSCSPISGHRSVSWYQQTPGQGLQFLFEYFSETQRNKGNFPGRFSGRQFSNSRSEMNVSTLELGDSALYLCASSLAGSKGYTFGSGTRLTVV.

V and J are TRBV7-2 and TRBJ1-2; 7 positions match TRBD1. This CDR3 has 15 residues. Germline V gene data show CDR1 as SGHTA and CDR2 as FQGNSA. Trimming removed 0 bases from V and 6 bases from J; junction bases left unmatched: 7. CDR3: CASSLAWGQPDGYTF. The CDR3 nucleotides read TGTGCCAGCAGCTTAGCATGGGGACAGCCAGATGGCTACACCTTC.

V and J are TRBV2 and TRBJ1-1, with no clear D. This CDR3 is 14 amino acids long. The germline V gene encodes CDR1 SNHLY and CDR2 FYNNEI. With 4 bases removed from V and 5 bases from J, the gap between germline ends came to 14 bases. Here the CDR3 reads CASSVRWSGTEAFF. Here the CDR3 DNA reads TGTGCCAGCAGTGTTAGGTGGTCGGGGACTGAAGCTTTCTTT.

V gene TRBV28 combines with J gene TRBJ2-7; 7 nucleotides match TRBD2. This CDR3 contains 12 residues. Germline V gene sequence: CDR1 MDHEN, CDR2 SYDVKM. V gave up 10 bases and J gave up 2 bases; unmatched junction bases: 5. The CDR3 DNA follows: TGTGCCACTAGCGGTACCACCTACGAGCAGTACTTC. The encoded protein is CATSGTTYEQYF.

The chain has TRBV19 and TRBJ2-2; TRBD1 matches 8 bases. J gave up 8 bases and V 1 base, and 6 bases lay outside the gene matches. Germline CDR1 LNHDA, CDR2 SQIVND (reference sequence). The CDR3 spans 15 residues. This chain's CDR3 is CASSIASRGLGELFF. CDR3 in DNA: TGTGCCAGTAGTATAGCCTCCAGGGGGCTAGGGGAGCTGTTTTTT.

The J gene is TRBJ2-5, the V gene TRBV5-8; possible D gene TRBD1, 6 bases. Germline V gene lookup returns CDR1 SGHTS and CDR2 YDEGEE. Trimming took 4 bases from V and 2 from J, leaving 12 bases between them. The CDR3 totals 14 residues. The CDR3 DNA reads TGTGCCAGCAGCGTCGGGACAAAACAAGAGACCCAGTACTTC. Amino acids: CASSVGTKQETQYF. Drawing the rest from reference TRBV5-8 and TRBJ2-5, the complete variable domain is EAGVTQSPTHLIKTRGQQATLRCSPISGHTSVYWYQQALGLGLQFLLWYDEGEERNRGNFPPRFSGRQFPNYSSELNVNALELEDSALYLCASSVGTKQETQYFGPGTRLLVL.